Each of the 15 T cell receptor beta chains below was sequenced from the same sample in a study of blood T cell repertoires in COVID-19 (TCRdb year 2020). The method was the immunoSEQ multiplex PCR assay. Not all clones reach the TCRdb copy of this immuneACCESS table, which keeps in-frame sequences only. Checked studies attribute under half of the gap to unresolved V genes and leave the rest unexplained. The sample table lists about 210,000 clones, about 90% of them with a count of one. Together, the top ten hold about 8.8% of the sample. Material for sequencing was PBMCs or T cells enriched from blood (not recorded which). Source of these receptors: a woman aged 18-35 years who had recovered from COVID-19.

DNA for the CDR3: TGTGCCAGCAGCGAGCACCCCGACCTAGTTACAGATACGCAGTATTTT. The encoded protein is CASSEHPDLVTDTQYF. V usage is TRBV9 and J usage is TRBJ2-3; D unclear. Germline-derived CDR1 and CDR2 are SGDLS and YYNGEE. Deletions cut 3 bases from V and 3 bases from J, with 17 bases between. The CDR3 is 16 amino acids.

The rearrangement links TRBV9 to TRBJ1-6, with D uncertain. CDR3 length equals 13 residues. CDR1 SGDLS and CDR2 YYNGEE come from the germline V gene. V was pared by 0 bases and J by 9 bases, with 7 bases between. CDR3 sequence (DNA): TGTGCCAGCAGCGTAGGAGGAGGTTCACCCCTCCACTTT. This codes for CASSVGGGSPLHF.

CDR3 loop: CASSLGPLYEQYF. CDR3 in DNA: TGTGCCAGCAGCTTAGGGCCTCTTTACGAGCAGTACTTC. The chain combines TRBV7-8 with TRBJ2-7; D remains unclear. The germline V gene has CDR1 SGHVS and CDR2 FQNEAQ. The CDR3 covers 13 residues. Trimming removed 1 base at V and 4 bases at J, with 8 bases between.

V gene TRBV7-2 combines with J gene TRBJ1-6; 10 nucleotides line up with TRBD1. CDR1 and CDR2 (germline): SGHTA, FQGNSA. The CDR3 consists of 16 residues. The V and J ends lost 5 bases and 8 bases, in that order; junction bases with no gene match: 9. The CDR3 nucleotides read TGTGCCAGCAGCGCTCCGGACAGGGGGGTTTATTCACCCCTCCACTTT. Protein sequence: CASSAPDRGVYSPLHF.

The rearrangement uses TRBV9 and TRBJ1-4; unclear D gene. The CDR3 is 15 residues long. Germline V gene data show CDR1 as SGDLS and CDR2 as YYNGEE. Trimming took off 0 bases at V and 3 bases at J, with 9 bases between the two ends. The CDR3 nucleotides are TGTGCCAGCAGCGTAGACACACATTCTAATGAAAAACTGTTTTTT. Protein sequence: CASSVDTHSNEKLFF.

The chain couples TRBV29-1 to TRBJ2-1; 7 bases are shared with TRBD2. The germline V gene has CDR1 SQVTM and CDR2 ANQGSEA. J gave up 10 bases and V 7 bases, and 13 bases lay outside the gene matches. The CDR3 is 13 amino acids. In DNA form, the CDR3 reads TGCAGCGGTCTGTGGGGAGGGGCCGGGGAGCAGTTCTTC. This translates into CSGLWGGAGEQFF.

The genes are TRBV11-2 and TRBJ2-7; possible D gene TRBD2, 5 bases. In germline, CDR1 is SGHAT, CDR2 FQNNGV. V lost 5 bases and J 6 bases, leaving 14 bases between the germline ends. The CDR3 spans 13 residues. The CDR3 sequence: CASSPVRGFEQYF. In DNA, the CDR3 is TGTGCCAGCAGCCCTGTCCGGGGATTCGAGCAGTACTTC.

The rearrangement joins TRBV5-4 to TRBJ2-5, with 10 bases matching TRBD1. The V gene's germline CDR1 is SGHNT and CDR2 YYREEE (reference sequence). CDR3 length: 15 residues. Trimming at V came to 4 bases and at J to 5 bases, leaving 8 bases not matched to a gene. The CDR3 coding sequence is TGTGCCAGCAGCAGGCGGGACAGGGGATGGGAGACCCAGTACTTC. Translating gives CASSRRDRGWETQYF. Based on the CDR3 plus reference TRBV5-4 and TRBJ2-5, the full variable domain is ETGVTQSPTHLIKTRGQQVTLRCSSQSGHNTVSWYQQALGQGPQFIFQYYREEENGRGNFPPRFSGLQFPNYSSELNVNALELDDSALYLCASSRRDRGWETQYFGPGTRLLVL.

CDR3 amino acids: CASSPVGGGYDTQYF. The CDR3 nucleotides are TGTGCCAGCAGCCCAGTAGGGGGGGGTTATGATACGCAGTATTTT. The V gene is TRBV7-3, the J gene TRBJ2-3; possibly TRBD2 for D (7 bases). CDR1 is SGHTA, CDR2 FQGTGA, per germline. This CDR3 has 15 amino acids. Between the trimmed V and J ends, which lost 5 bases and 6 bases, there was a span of 18 bases.

The J gene is TRBJ2-5, the V gene TRBV25-1; D is perhaps TRBD1 (6 bases). CDR3 length: 15 residues. Trimming took 5 bases from V and 6 from J, leaving 19 bases between them. CDR1 MGHDK and CDR2 SYGVNS come from the germline V gene. Here the CDR3 reads CASSSLHEGVQTQYF. In DNA, the CDR3 is TGTGCCAGCAGTTCCCTTCATGAGGGGGTGCAGACCCAGTACTTC.

The V gene is TRBV6-6, the J gene TRBJ1-2; D gene uncertain. V was cut by 2 bases and J by 4 bases, with 5 bases left in between. Germline V gives CDR1 MNHNY, CDR2 SVGAGI (reference sequence). This CDR3 region has 12 residues. CDR3 bases: TGTGCCAGCAGTTACAGCGCCTATGGCTACACCTTC. This codes for CASSYSAYGYTF.

The chain joins TRBV21-1 to TRBJ1-2. TRBV21-1 has pseudogene status. There are 13 residues in the CDR3. The CDR3 coding sequence is TGTGCCAGCAGCAATCCGGGGAGATATGGCTACACCTTC. Protein sequence: CASSNPGRYGYTF.

V and J are TRBV7-2 and TRBJ2-7, with 12 bases matching TRBD2. V was clipped by 5 bases and J by 0 bases; unmatched bases: 5. Germline assignment: CDR1 SGHTA and CDR2 FQGNSA. CDR3 size: 16 residues. DNA for the CDR3: TGTGCCAGCAGCCTTAGGACTAGCGGGGCCTCCTACGAGCAGTACTTC. It encodes CASSLRTSGASYEQYF.

This clone was detected only a few times. V gene TRBV5-1 combines with J gene TRBJ1-2; weak D call: TRBD1 (5 bases). The germline gives CDR1 SGHRS, CDR2 YFSETQ. V lost 4 bases and J lost 8, with 18 bases in between. The CDR3 totals 14 residues. CDR3: CASSDQGTIVGYTF. For the CDR3, the DNA is TGCGCCAGCAGCGACCAGGGTACCATAGTGGGCTACACCTTC. Combining the CDR3 with reference TRBV5-1 and TRBJ1-2 gives the whole variable domain KAGVTQTPRYLIKTRGQQVTLSCSPISGHRSVSWYQQTPGQGLQFLFEYFSETQRNKGNFPGRFSGRQFSNSRSEMNVSTLELGDSALYLCASSDQGTIVGYTFGSGTRLTVV.

CDR3 loop: CASSPGVRYGYTF. The CDR3 coding sequence is TGTGCCAGCAGCCCAGGGGTGCGCTATGGCTACACCTTC. This chain connects TRBV3-1 (or the pseudogene TRBV3-2) to TRBJ1-2; possible D gene TRBD1, 6 bases. The V gene lost 4 bases and the J gene lost 4 bases, with 10 bases spanning the gap. Germline V CDR1 and CDR2: LGHDT, YNNKEL (reference sequence). The CDR3 is 13 residues long.